The clone carrying this T cell receptor (beta chain) appeared a few times. This specimen belongs to a study of blood T cell repertoires in COVID-19. Study overall: Nucleic acid was either cDNA or gDNA, and it came from T cells, B-cell-depleted T cells, or PBMCs.

In the original workflow: Counts of nucleated cells, estimated from reference gene primer amplification, were obtained. Clones were sequenced by immunoSEQ multiplex PCR, and TCRdb holds only the in-frame ones, with some missing. V and J calls and clone size are those listed in that table; D and trimming were worked out from the DNA. The sample has some 350,000 clones; around 90% are singletons. Sequencing input: peripheral blood. This TCR was recovered from a man aged 18 to 29 with active or convalescent COVID-19.

The DNA for the CDR3 is TGTGCCAGCAGTCGGGGGAGAAGGGAGACCCAGTACTTC. It specifies CASSRGRRETQYF. The chain uses TRBV12-3 or TRBV12-4 and TRBJ2-5; possibly TRBD2 for D (6 bases). The CDR3 sequence is 13 residues long. Deletions cut 5 bases from V and 5 bases from J, with 12 bases between.